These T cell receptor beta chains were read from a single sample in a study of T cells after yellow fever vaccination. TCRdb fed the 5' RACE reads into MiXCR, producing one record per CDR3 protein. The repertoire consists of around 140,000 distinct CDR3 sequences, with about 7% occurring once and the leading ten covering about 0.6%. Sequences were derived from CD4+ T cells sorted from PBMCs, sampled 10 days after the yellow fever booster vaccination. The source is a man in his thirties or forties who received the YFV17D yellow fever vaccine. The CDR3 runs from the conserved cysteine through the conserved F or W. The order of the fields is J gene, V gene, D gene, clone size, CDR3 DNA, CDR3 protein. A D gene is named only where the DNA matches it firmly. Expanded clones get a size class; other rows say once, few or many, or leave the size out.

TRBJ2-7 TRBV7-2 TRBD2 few TGTGCCAGCAGCTTAGCCAGGACTAGCGGGAGGAACGAGCAGTACTTC CASSLARTSGRNEQYF
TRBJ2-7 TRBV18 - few TGTGCCAGCTCACCACCGGCTGGGGGTTACGAGCAGTACTTC CASSPPAGGYEQYF
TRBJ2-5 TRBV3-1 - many TGTGCCAGCAGCCAAGATTTGAGAAGTCTGGAGACCCAGTACTTC CASSQDLRSLETQYF
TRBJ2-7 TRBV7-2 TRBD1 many TGTGCCAGCAGCTTGGGTCAGGGGGCTCACGAGCAGTACTTC CASSLGQGAHEQYF
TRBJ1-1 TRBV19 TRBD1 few TGTGCCAGTAGTCTCCGACAGGGTCGGACTGAAGCTTTCTTT CASSLRQGRTEAFF
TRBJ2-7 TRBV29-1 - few TGCAGCGTAGTCGACGGAAGGCAGTACTTC CSVVDGRQYF
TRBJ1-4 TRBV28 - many TGTGCCAGCGTTTTTGGGGGCGCGGCTAATGAAAAACTGTTTTTT CASVFGGAANEKLFF
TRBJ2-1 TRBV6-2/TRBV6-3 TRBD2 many TGTGCCAGCAGACTTCTAGCGGGAGTTGGCATAGGTGAGCAGTTCTTC CASRLLAGVGIGEQFF
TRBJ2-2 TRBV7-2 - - TGTGCCAGCAGCGCCGGGACTGTCGCGAACACCGGGGAGCTGTTTTTT CASSAGTVANTGELFF
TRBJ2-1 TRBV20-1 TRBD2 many TGCAGTGCTAGAGACCCAGCGGGAGAGCAGTTCTTC CSARDPAGEQFF
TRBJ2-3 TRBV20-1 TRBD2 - TGCAGTGCCCCAACCCCGGGACTAGTAGGTCGCGATACGCAGTATTTT CSAPTPGLVGRDTQYF
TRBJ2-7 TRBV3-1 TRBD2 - TGTGCCAGCAGCCCGGGACTAGCGGGAGCTTACGAGCAGTACTTC CASSPGLAGAYEQYF
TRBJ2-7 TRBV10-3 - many TGTGCCATCGCCGGGGGCTACGAGCAGTACTTC CAIAGGYEQYF
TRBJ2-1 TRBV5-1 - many TGCGCCAGCAGCATCAGGATGGGGTCCTACAATGAGCAGTTCTTC CASSIRMGSYNEQFF
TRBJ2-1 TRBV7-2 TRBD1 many TGTGCCAGCAGCCCCCGGGACAGGGTCATAAATGAGCAGTTCTTC CASSPRDRVINEQFF
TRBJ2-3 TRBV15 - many TGTGCCACCAGCAGAGATCGACGTTCTCTCGAGCGTAGCACAGATACGCAGTATTTT CATSRDRRSLERSTDTQYF
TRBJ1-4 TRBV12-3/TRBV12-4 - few TGTGCCAGCAACAAGGGCCGGACAGACGAAAAACTGTTTTTT CASNKGRTDEKLFF
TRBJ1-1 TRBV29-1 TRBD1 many TGCAGCGTCCATCGACAGGGCACTGAAGCTTTCTTT CSVHRQGTEAFF
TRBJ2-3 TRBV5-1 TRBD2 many TGCGCCAGCAATCGGGGGGGCGCAGATACGCAGTATTTT CASNRGGADTQYF
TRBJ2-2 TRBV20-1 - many TGCAGTGCTAGAGATTCTGGTGGCGGGGAGCTGTTTTTT CSARDSGGGELFF
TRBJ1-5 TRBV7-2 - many TGTGCCAGCAGCTTAGCGACTGGGGAACAGCCCCAGCATTTT CASSLATGEQPQHF
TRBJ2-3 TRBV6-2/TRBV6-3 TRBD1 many TGTGCCAGCACCCGGGACAGAGGCACAGATACGCAGTATTTT CASTRDRGTDTQYF
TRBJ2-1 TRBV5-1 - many TGCGCCAGCAGCTTGGACACAGTAAATGAGCAGTTCTTC CASSLDTVNEQFF